The 30 T cell receptor beta chains reported below all come from one sample, sequenced in a study of cytomegalovirus exposure and HLA in healthy donors (dated by TCRdb to 2016 to 2017). The library was obtained by the immunoSEQ multiplex PCR assay. A mixture of 60 forward primers for TCR Vbeta segments and 13 reverse primers for TCR Jbeta segments was used in the multiplex PCR. TCRdb provides this immuneACCESS table in a form limited to in-frame rearrangements. Some clones are lacking; in checked studies, under half of them reflect an unresolved V gene, and why the rest are absent is not known. This sample has roughly 100,000 clones in its table, and over 60% of those were observed once. The ten top clones hold roughly 9.6% of the sample. The sample taken for sequencing was PBMCs. The receptors stem from a male donor in good health and CMV-seropositive.

V gene TRBV11-2 combines with J gene TRBJ2-1; 9 bases line up with TRBD2. This CDR3 is built from 16 residues. The V segment lost 6 bases and the J segment 7 bases; nucleotides outside the gene matches: 13. Germline V CDR1 and CDR2: SGHAT, FQNNGV. The DNA for the CDR3 is TGTGCCAGCAGACCGATAGCGGGAGCCCCCGGGAATGAGCAGTTCTTC. It yields the protein CASRPIAGAPGNEQFF.

The chain carries TRBV10-2 and TRBJ2-5; 8 positions match TRBD2. This CDR3 spans 12 amino acids. The V gene end was trimmed by 8 bases and the J gene end by 4 bases; junction bases not matched to a gene: 3. CDR1 and CDR2 from the germline V gene are WSHSY and SAAADI. The CDR3 nucleotides read TGCGCCAGCTCCGGGGGGGGAGAGACCCAGTACTTC. Translating it yields CASSGGGETQYF.

The V call is TRBV19, the J call TRBJ2-1; D is unresolved. The CDR3 sequence is 15 residues long. Germline loops: CDR1 LNHDA, CDR2 SQIVND (reference sequence). Trimming removed 3 bases at V and 2 bases at J, with 11 bases between. In DNA form, the CDR3 reads TGTGCCAGTAGTATGAAGCGAATCCCCTACAATGAGCAGTTCTTC. It yields the protein CASSMKRIPYNEQFF.

A remark on this clone: At one of its ends the junction is not consistent with the germline gene, which may arise from a read error. Additional DNA sequences in this sample encode the identical CDR3. V is TRBV12-5 and J is TRBJ2-2; D unresolved. CDR1 is LGHNT, CDR2 FRNRAP, per germline. This CDR3 spans 11 amino acids. The CDR3 spells CASGLNGRLFF. Here the CDR3 DNA reads TGTGCTAGTGGTTTGAACGGTCGTCTGTTCTTT.

This clone has a handful of counts. The gene calls are TRBV9 and TRBJ2-1, with 10 bases identical to TRBD2. The CDR3 sequence is 18 residues long. V lost 0 bases to trimming and J lost 7 bases; unmatched junction nucleotides: 13. Germline CDR1 reads SGDLS; CDR2 reads YYNGEE. The chain's CDR3 is CASSVAWGGGLARNEQFF. CDR3 coding DNA: TGTGCCAGCAGCGTAGCTTGGGGAGGGGGACTAGCGCGAAATGAGCAGTTCTTC.

V and J are TRBV14 and TRBJ2-7; D may be TRBD2 (6 bases). CDR1 and CDR2 (germline): SGHDN, FVKESK. The germline V and J ends were trimmed by 3 bases and 2 bases, with 20 bases remaining between them. This CDR3 has 17 residues. The CDR3 coding sequence is TGTGCCAGCAGCCAGACCTCTCCCGGAGGGCCACCCTACGAGCAGTACTTC. This codes for CASSQTSPGGPPYEQYF.

This clone was detected a few times. The genes are TRBV5-1 and TRBJ2-5; 7 bases are a match to TRBD2. Germline trimming cut 7 bases from V and 4 bases from J; bases unmatched to any gene: 13. The germline gives CDR1 SGHRS, CDR2 YFSETQ. CDR3 length: 15 amino acids. This CDR3 reads CASAPRGDGGETQYF. DNA of the CDR3: TGCGCCAGCGCCCCCCGGGGGGACGGGGGAGAGACCCAGTACTTC.

This chain joins TRBV18 and TRBJ2-7; 8 nucleotides agree with TRBD1. V was pared by 6 bases and J by 3 bases, with 7 bases of the junction left unmatched. The germline gives CDR1 KGHSH, CDR2 LQKENI. The CDR3 runs to 14 residues. The CDR3 nucleotides are TGTGCCAGCTCCACTGGACAGGGATTCTACGAGCAGTACTTC. Translating gives CASSTGQGFYEQYF.

The J gene is TRBJ2-3, the V gene TRBV2; TRBD2 is a possible D gene (5 bases). There are 16 residues in the CDR3. Trimming took off 6 bases at V and 3 bases at J, with 19 bases between the two ends. Germline CDR1 reads SNHLY; CDR2 reads FYNNEI. For the CDR3, the DNA is TGTGCCAGCAGCACCGCACCACTAGTTTCAACAGATACGCAGTATTTT. Translation gives CASSTAPLVSTDTQYF.

The chain has TRBV27 and TRBJ2-1; 8 nucleotides line up with TRBD2. The trim removed 10 bases at V and 5 bases at J, leaving 4 bases unmatched. Per the germline V gene, CDR1 is MNHEY and CDR2 is SMNVEV (reference sequence). The CDR3 length is 12 residues. This CDR3 is CATRLAHNEQFF. In DNA, the CDR3 is TGTGCCACCAGACTAGCGCACAATGAGCAGTTCTTC.

CDR3 amino acids: CASSPSGLAVYEQYF. Here the CDR3 DNA reads TGTGCCAGCAGCCCGAGCGGGCTAGCGGTCTACGAGCAGTACTTC. The V gene is TRBV7-2, the J gene TRBJ2-7; 7 nucleotides line up with TRBD2. Germline V lookup: CDR1 SGHTA, CDR2 FQGNSA. The CDR3 runs to 15 residues. After removal of 5 bases from V and 3 bases from J, the junction contained 10 bases not matched to a gene.

The CDR3 nucleotides are TGTGCCAGTAGTGGATTTAGCGGAGTTAGCTCCTACGAGCAGTACTTC. It codes for CASSGFSGVSSYEQYF. The chain couples TRBV19 to TRBJ2-7; possible D gene TRBD2, 6 bases. This CDR3 is built from 16 residues. The V gene's germline CDR1 is LNHDA and CDR2 SQIVND (reference sequence). The V and J ends lost 5 bases and 0 bases respectively, with 17 bases between them.

This clone was observed once. This rearrangement joins TRBV6-5 to TRBJ1-4; D unclear. The CDR3 covers 12 residues. The germline V gene encodes CDR1 MNHEY and CDR2 SVGAGI. Written as DNA, the CDR3 is TGTGCTAGCGGAATGAGGAATGAAAAACTGTTTTTT. This sequence encodes CASGMRNEKLFF.

As concerns this clone: This sample also contains other DNA sequences that code for the same CDR3. The chain is built from TRBV28 and TRBJ2-7; 7 nucleotides line up with TRBD2. Germline V gives CDR1 MDHEN, CDR2 SYDVKM. Losses at the gene ends were 8 bases for V and 3 bases for J; bases not matched to a gene: 7. This CDR3 is built from 13 residues. The CDR3 is CASSPGGVYEQYF. DNA for the CDR3: TGTGCCAGCTCCCCTGGGGGGGTCTACGAGCAGTACTTC. Looking up the rest from reference TRBV28 and TRBJ2-7 gives the full variable domain: DVKVTQSSRYLVKRTGEKVFLECVQDMDHENMFWYRQDPGLGLRLIYFSYDVKMKEKGDIPEGYSVSREKKERFSLILESASTNQTSMYLCASSPGGVYEQYFGPGTRLTVT.

The chain links TRBV14 to TRBJ1-1; possibly TRBD1 for D (6 bases). Germline CDR1 and CDR2: SGHDN and FVKESK. The CDR3 totals 13 residues. Trimming pared 6 bases from V and 1 base from J, leaving 9 bases between. CDR3 amino acids: CASRGAGNTEAFF. The CDR3 nucleotides are TGTGCCAGCAGGGGGGCAGGGAACACTGAAGCTTTCTTT.

The gene calls are TRBV19 and TRBJ2-7; TRBD1 might be the D (5 bases). The CDR3 has 15 residues. Between the trimmed V and J ends, which lost 7 bases and 0 bases, there was a span of 16 bases. The germline V gene encodes CDR1 LNHDA and CDR2 SQIVND (reference sequence). This chain's CDR3 is CASTLGADNSYEQYF. CDR3 sequence (DNA): TGTGCCAGTACTTTAGGGGCGGATAACTCCTACGAGCAGTACTTC.

A single count supports this clone. CDR3 sequence: CASSLWASSEQYF. The CDR3 nucleotides are TGTGCCAGCAGCTTATGGGCCTCTTCCGAGCAGTACTTC. The J gene is TRBJ2-5, the V gene TRBV7-2; D is undetermined. The J call may be mistaken, given a closer DNA end match to TRBJ2-7. The CDR3 has 13 residues. CDR1 is SGHTA and CDR2 is FQGNSA in the germline V gene.

This clone was seen a few times. The chain has TRBV7-9 and TRBJ1-1; 8 nucleotides agree with TRBD1. Germline CDR1 reads SEHNR; CDR2 reads FQNEAQ (reference sequence). After removal of 4 bases from V and 6 bases from J, the junction contained 4 bases not matched to a gene. The CDR3 is made up of 13 amino acids. This CDR3 reads CASSSYRGAEAFF. In nucleotides, the CDR3 is TGTGCCAGCAGCTCCTACAGGGGGGCTGAAGCTTTCTTT.

The J gene is TRBJ2-7, the V gene TRBV15, with unresolved D. This CDR3 has 13 residues. Germline V gene sequence: CDR1 LNHNV, CDR2 YYDKDF (reference sequence). The V and J ends lost 0 bases and 3 bases respectively, with 6 bases between them. The CDR3 region is CATSRDVRYEQYF. The CDR3 nucleotides read TGTGCCACCAGCAGAGATGTCCGCTACGAGCAGTACTTC. The full variable domain, completed using reference TRBV15 and TRBJ2-7, is DAMVIQNPRYQVTQFGKPVTLSCSQTLNHNVMYWYQQKSSQAPKLLFHYYDKDFNNEADTPDNFQSRRPNTSFCFLDIRSPGLGDTAMYLCATSRDVRYEQYFGPGTRLTVT.

The chain carries TRBV7-9 and TRBJ1-5; 11 bases align to TRBD1. The CDR3 has 15 residues. V gave up 1 base and J gave up 7 bases; unmatched junction bases: 3. Germline-derived CDR1 and CDR2 are SEHNR and FQNEAQ (reference sequence). In DNA form, the CDR3 reads TGTGCCAGCAGCTTAGGGACAGGGGGCGCACAGCCCCAGCATTTT. It specifies CASSLGTGGAQPQHF.

CDR3 region: CASSFPGGRNQPQHF. The CDR3 region has the DNA TGTGCCAGCAGTTTTCCAGGGGGACGCAATCAGCCCCAGCATTTT. The rearrangement uses TRBV28 and TRBJ1-5, with 7 bases that match TRBD1. J lost 2 bases, V lost 3 bases, and 4 bases had no gene match. Germline lookup yields CDR1 MDHEN and CDR2 SYDVKM. The CDR3 runs 15 residues.

In regard to this clone: Other DNA sequences of this sample code for an identical CDR3. The V and J genes are TRBV27 and TRBJ2-1; TRBD2 aligns across 7 bases. Germline V gene lookup returns CDR1 MNHEY and CDR2 SMNVEV (reference sequence). The CDR3 has 15 amino acids. Losses at the gene ends were 6 bases for V and 5 bases for J; bases not matched to a gene: 10. CDR3: CASSTLAGENNEQFF. The CDR3 bases are TGTGCCAGCAGCACCCTTGCGGGAGAGAACAATGAGCAGTTCTTC.

This sequence joins TRBV27 and TRBJ2-7, with 12 bases that match TRBD2. Losses at the gene ends were 5 bases for V and 0 bases for J; bases not matched to a gene: 8. Germline V gene data show CDR1 as MNHEY and CDR2 as SMNVEV (reference sequence). The CDR3 is made up of 17 amino acids. Here the CDR3 DNA reads TGTGCCAGCAGTCGAGTGCCGACTAGCGGGAGCTCCTACGAGCAGTACTTC. Translated, it gives CASSRVPTSGSSYEQYF.

V is TRBV5-1 and J is TRBJ2-1; 9 bases align to TRBD1. Germline trimming cut 2 bases from V and 8 bases from J; bases unmatched to any gene: 5. Germline V gene lookup returns CDR1 SGHRS and CDR2 YFSETQ. This CDR3 spans 14 amino acids. CDR3 sequence: CASSLRQGDDEQFF. CDR3 nucleotide sequence: TGCGCCAGCAGCTTACGACAGGGGGACGATGAGCAGTTCTTC.

The chain is built from TRBV7-9 and TRBJ2-5, with D unresolved. The CDR3 has 15 amino acids. Germline loops: CDR1 SEHNR, CDR2 FQNEAQ (reference sequence). Between the trimmed V and J ends, which lost 4 bases and 2 bases, there was a span of 14 bases. CDR3 region: CASSSRVGLQETQYF. CDR3 nucleotides: TGTGCCAGCAGCTCCCGAGTGGGCCTACAAGAGACCCAGTACTTC.

The V and J genes are TRBV5-1 and TRBJ2-5; TRBD1 might be the D (5 bases). The V end lost 0 bases, the J end lost 5 bases, and 11 bases lay between the germline ends. Germline V gene data show CDR1 as SGHRS and CDR2 as YFSETQ. There are 14 residues in the CDR3. In DNA, the CDR3 is TGCGCCAGCAGCTTGGGGCAGGGCGAGGAGACCCAGTACTTC. It yields the protein CASSLGQGEETQYF.

This clone has a single count. The chain carries TRBV10-3 and TRBJ1-5; 9 positions match TRBD1. The trim removed 6 bases at V and 9 bases at J, leaving 12 bases unmatched. The CDR3 sequence is 15 residues long. CDR1 and CDR2 from the germline V gene are ENHRY and SYGVKD. In DNA, the CDR3 is TGTGCCATCAGGGCGGGACAGGGCCCTATCTGGCCCCAGCATTTT. This codes for CAIRAGQGPIWPQHF.

The V and J genes are TRBV28 and TRBJ2-1, with 8 bases lining up with TRBD1. J was trimmed by 4 bases and V by 5 bases; bases with no gene match: 7. Germline CDR1 and CDR2: MDHEN and SYDVKM. The CDR3 is 15 residues long. In nucleotides, the CDR3 is TGTGCCAGCAGTCCGTCAGGGGGCCCTTACAATGAGCAGTTCTTC. Translated, it gives CASSPSGGPYNEQFF.

This clone appeared a single time. The chain carries TRBV5-6 and TRBJ2-5; TRBD2 matches at 7 bases. The end of the DNA aligns better with TRBJ2-7, so the J call may be wrong. The CDR3 loop spans 11 amino acids. Germline CDR1 and CDR2: SGHDT and YYEEEE. CDR3: CASTRGGEQYF. DNA for the CDR3: TGTGCCAGCACCCGCGGGGGCGAGCAGTACTTC.

The chain links TRBV7-2 to TRBJ2-5; the D gene is possibly TRBD2 (6 bases). The germline gives CDR1 SGHTA, CDR2 FQGNSA. Deletions cut 5 bases from V and 2 bases from J, with 18 bases between. The CDR3 is 16 amino acids. CDR3 bases: TGTGCCAGCAGCCCCTCACTCGGAGCGGGTCAAGAGACCCAGTACTTC. This codes for CASSPSLGAGQETQYF.